The rows below give T cell receptor beta chains drawn from one sample of a study of shared clonotypes between healthy human individuals. Clones were read by immunoSEQ multiplex PCR, and TCRdb kept only the in-frame ones, dropping some. The table shows over a million clones, with 96% occurring only once. What was sequenced was naive CD4+ T cells sorted from blood. The receptor set was obtained from a man between 25 and 39 years old in good health. Each CDR3 is given without its conserved first and last residue. A D gene is named only where the DNA matches it firmly.

J gene: TRBJ1-1
D gene: NA
V gene: TRBV5-1
CDR3 protein: ASSLAGRSEAF

J gene: TRBJ2-3
D gene: NA
V gene: TRBV7-2
CDR3 protein: ASSPTTDTQY

J gene: TRBJ1-2
D gene: TRBD1
V gene: TRBV28
CDR3 protein: ASSPPDRVVSGYT

J gene: TRBJ2-5
D gene: TRBD2
V gene: TRBV19
CDR3 protein: ASSINHVGLAAKETQY

J gene: TRBJ2-7
D gene: TRBD1
V gene: TRBV6-5
CDR3 protein: ASRTGFLTDEQY

J gene: TRBJ2-2
D gene: TRBD2
V gene: TRBV5-1
CDR3 protein: ASSIGLAGELF

J gene: TRBJ1-1
D gene: NA
V gene: TRBV19
CDR3 protein: ASSIGQVDTEAF

J gene: TRBJ2-1
D gene: TRBD2
V gene: TRBV28
CDR3 protein: ASSFSGRYFEQF

J gene: TRBJ2-5
D gene: NA
V gene: TRBV27
CDR3 protein: ASSSRGGETQY

J gene: TRBJ2-7
D gene: TRBD2
V gene: TRBV27
CDR3 protein: ASSLMSSGIYEQY

J gene: TRBJ2-1
D gene: NA
V gene: TRBV5-1
CDR3 protein: ASSSSTWAGSSYNEQF

J gene: TRBJ2-1
D gene: TRBD2
V gene: TRBV18
CDR3 protein: ASSPFGSGTYNEQF

J gene: TRBJ2-1
D gene: NA
V gene: TRBV5-4
CDR3 protein: ASSSHRSGSVTYNEQF

J gene: TRBJ2-3
D gene: TRBD2
V gene: TRBV10-3
CDR3 protein: AASGSASTDTQY

J gene: TRBJ2-7
D gene: NA
V gene: TRBV9
CDR3 protein: ASSPRWGDVRDEQY

J gene: TRBJ1-4
D gene: NA
V gene: TRBV6-5
CDR3 protein: ASRRHATNEKLF

J gene: TRBJ2-3
D gene: NA
V gene: TRBV28
CDR3 protein: ASCSPPDTQY

J gene: TRBJ2-2
D gene: TRBD2
V gene: TRBV10-1
CDR3 protein: ASSEVLAGVGELF

J gene: TRBJ2-7
D gene: TRBD2
V gene: TRBV7-3
CDR3 protein: ASSSAGEGDEQY

J gene: TRBJ1-1
D gene: NA
V gene: TRBV5-1
CDR3 protein: ASSLDPISQGDAF

J gene: TRBJ1-1
D gene: NA
V gene: TRBV5-1
CDR3 protein: ASSLGSGLNTEAF

J gene: TRBJ1-1
D gene: NA
V gene: TRBV4-2
CDR3 protein: ASSQEGARTEAF

J gene: TRBJ2-6
D gene: NA
V gene: TRBV27
CDR3 protein: ASSSGFRRSWWSSGANVLT

J gene: TRBJ2-7
D gene: NA
V gene: TRBV13
CDR3 protein: ASSLFRLGGSYEQY

J gene: TRBJ2-1
D gene: TRBD2
V gene: TRBV2
CDR3 protein: ASRRLAGHEQF